The text below deals with one T cell receptor (beta chain). The entry originates in a study of blood T cell repertoires in COVID-19. Across the study: COVID-19 samples, acute and convalescent, were from the United States, Italy and Spain. Sample material is recorded as cDNA or gDNA derived from T cells, B-cell-depleted T cells, or PBMCs.

Per the original data handling: Quantification of nucleated cells was approximated via reference gene primer amplification. Produced via immunoSEQ multiplex PCR; TCRdb's table is partial and in-frame only. The V and J calls and clone size are taken from that table; D and trimming were inferred from the DNA. The sample contains about 64,000 clones, over 75% of which appear only once. The CDR3 length is 14 residues. Germline loops: CDR1 MNHEY, CDR2 SMNVEV (reference sequence). V lost 0 bases, J lost 5 bases, and 8 bases lay in between. The sequence was obtained from a man aged 45-65 years with active COVID-19. V and J are TRBV27 and TRBJ1-5, with D hard to call. Material for sequencing was peripheral blood. The CDR3 spells CASSLSVNYQPQHF. The CDR3 DNA reads TGTGCCAGCAGTTTATCTGTGAACTATCAGCCCCAGCATTTT.